This passage covers 20 T cell receptor beta chains from one sample sequenced in a study of cytomegalovirus exposure and HLA in healthy donors. Only in-frame clones appear in the TCRdb table, and some are missing; sequencing was by immunoSEQ multiplex PCR. The sample has more than 20,000 clones, about 97% seen once. The material sequenced was PBMCs. The receptors originated from a man aged 25 to 40 in good health and CMV-seropositive.

The rearrangement uses TRBV9 and TRBJ1-5, with D possibly matching TRBD1 (6 bases). Trimming stripped 3 bases from V and 6 bases from J, with 16 bases between. This CDR3 is 15 amino acids long. Germline CDR1 reads SGDLS; CDR2 reads YYNGEE. The CDR3 reads CASSATGFQGQPQHF. CDR3 coding DNA: TGTGCCAGCAGCGCCACAGGGTTTCAGGGTCAGCCCCAGCATTTT.

The V and J genes are TRBV6-5 and TRBJ1-1; D unresolved. The CDR3 has 15 residues. Trimming took off 0 bases at V and 3 bases at J, with 11 bases between the two ends. CDR1 MNHEY and CDR2 SVGAGI come from the germline V gene. CDR3 nucleotides: TGTGCCAGCAGTTACTCCGGCCCGAGGGACACTGAAGCTTTCTTT. It specifies CASSYSGPRDTEAFF.

The chain uses TRBV29-1 and TRBJ1-2; D not resolved. Germline lookup yields CDR1 SQVTM and CDR2 ANQGSEA. The ends were cut back, 4 bases at V and 14 bases at J, with 11 bases in the middle. This CDR3 region has 9 residues. The CDR3 DNA sequence: TGCAGCGTTGGCTATAGCGAAACCTTC. This encodes CSVGYSETF.

This chain joins TRBV4-3 and TRBJ2-1, with TRBD1 as a possible D gene (6 bases). The CDR3 contains 16 residues. Germline V gene data show CDR1 as LGHNA and CDR2 as YSLEER. The germline V and J ends were trimmed by 1 base and 7 bases, with 17 bases remaining between them. CDR3: CASSQVPSLGGNEQFF. CDR3 coding DNA: TGCGCCAGCAGCCAAGTCCCATCCCTAGGGGGTAATGAGCAGTTCTTC.

The chain combines TRBV6-1 with TRBJ1-1; D call uncertain. Germline CDR1 MNHNS, CDR2 SASEGT. The CDR3 is made up of 13 amino acids. V was shortened by 8 bases and J by 2 bases, with 12 bases between the two germline ends. The CDR3 DNA is TGTGCCAGCGGGGAGCAGCTTAACACTGAAGCTTTCTTT. Amino acid sequence: CASGEQLNTEAFF.

V usage is TRBV5-1 and J usage is TRBJ1-1; 9 positions agree with TRBD1. Germline CDR1 SGHRS, CDR2 YFSETQ. V gave up 4 bases and J gave up 4 bases; unmatched junction bases: 5. The CDR3 has 14 residues. Here the CDR3 reads CASSGTGQGTEAFF. The CDR3 nucleotides read TGCGCCAGCAGCGGAACGGGACAGGGCACTGAAGCTTTCTTT.

V and J are TRBV6-7 and TRBJ2-7; 12 bases map to TRBD2. TRBV6-7 is flagged as an ORF with uncertain function. This CDR3 contains 15 residues. V was pared by 4 bases and J by 5 bases, with 6 bases of the junction left unmatched. The DNA for the CDR3 is TGTGCCAGCAGTTCTAGACTAGCGGGAGAAGACGAGCAGTACTTC. Translated: CASSSRLAGEDEQYF.

This chain uses TRBV28 with TRBJ2-7; D not certain. V was cut by 3 bases and J by 6 bases, with 3 bases left in between. CDR3 size: 10 residues. The germline V gene encodes CDR1 MDHEN and CDR2 SYDVKM. CDR3 coding DNA: TGTGCCAGCAGTTTGAGCGAGCAGTACTTC. It encodes CASSLSEQYF.

The chain combines TRBV4-3 with TRBJ2-7; perhaps TRBD1 as D (5 bases). Between the trimmed V and J ends, which lost 0 bases and 4 bases, there was a span of 10 bases. Germline lookup yields CDR1 LGHNA and CDR2 YSLEER. CDR3 length: 14 residues. For the CDR3, the DNA is TGCGCCAGCAGCCAAGATTGGGGCGTTTACGAGCAGTACTTC. Translated, it gives CASSQDWGVYEQYF.

V usage is TRBV13 and J usage is TRBJ2-7, with D perhaps TRBD1 (5 bases). The CDR3 loop spans 14 amino acids. The germline V gene has CDR1 PRHDT and CDR2 FYEKMQ (reference sequence). Trimming removed 3 bases from V and 3 bases from J, with 12 bases in between. CDR3 sequence (DNA): TGTGCCAGCAGCTTTTTGGGGCCAGGCTACGAGCAGTACTTC. It translates to CASSFLGPGYEQYF.

This clone was counted once. This chain links TRBV6-5 with TRBJ1-2; a possible D gene is TRBD1 (6 bases). Germline CDR1 is MNHEY and CDR2 is SVGAGI. This CDR3 has 14 residues. V was cut by 5 bases and J by 4 bases, with 14 bases left in between. In nucleotides, the CDR3 is TGTGCCAGCAGTCCCGACAGGATCTCCTATGGCTACACCTTC. Translating it yields CASSPDRISYGYTF.

V usage is TRBV27 and J usage is TRBJ2-3; 11 positions agree with TRBD2. The CDR3 has 16 amino acids. Germline values: CDR1 MNHEY, CDR2 SMNVEV (reference sequence). With 4 bases clipped from V and 2 bases from J, the junction kept 5 bases outside the gene matches. The CDR3, as DNA: TGTGCCAGCAGTTCGCCGGGACTAGCGGCCACAGATACGCAGTATTTT. The encoded protein is CASSSPGLAATDTQYF.

The chain couples TRBV6-5 to TRBJ2-3, with D tentatively TRBD2 (5 bases). The ends were cut back, 5 bases at V and 3 bases at J, with 15 bases in the middle. The CDR3 has 15 residues. Germline CDR1 is MNHEY and CDR2 is SVGAGI. DNA for the CDR3: TGTGCCAGCAGTCCCGTGGGCCGGAGGACAGATACGCAGTATTTT. It specifies CASSPVGRRTDTQYF.

In its sample, this clone was seen once. The chain couples TRBV5-1 to TRBJ2-7; TRBD2 matches at 11 bases. V shed 5 bases and J 4 bases; nucleotides not matched to a gene: 17. The CDR3 runs 18 residues. The V gene's germline CDR1 is SGHRS and CDR2 YFSETQ. The CDR3: CASRHKTSGTGWGYEQYF. The CDR3 DNA follows: TGCGCCAGCAGACACAAGACTAGCGGGACTGGTTGGGGGTACGAGCAGTACTTC.

The gene calls are TRBV7-8 and TRBJ2-2; 7 bases align to TRBD1. CDR1 and CDR2 (germline): SGHVS, FQNEAQ. This CDR3 is built from 17 residues. V was pared by 3 bases and J by 6 bases, with 13 bases of the junction left unmatched. Here the CDR3 DNA reads TGTGCCAGCAGCTTCAATGCACAGGGGATCGTTGCCGGGGAGCTGTTTTTT. It translates to CASSFNAQGIVAGELFF. The variable domain in full, completed from reference TRBV7-8 and TRBJ2-2, reads GAGVSQSPRYKVAKRGQDVALRCDPISGHVSLFWYQQALGQGPEFLTYFQNEAQLDKSGLPSDRFFAERPEGSVSTLKIQRTQQEDSAVYLCASSFNAQGIVAGELFFGEGSRLTVL.

V and J are TRBV6-5 and TRBJ1-1, with TRBD1 identical over 10 bases. The CDR3 consists of 14 residues. The germline gives CDR1 MNHEY, CDR2 SVGAGI. V was pared by 6 bases and J by 4 bases, with 5 bases of the junction left unmatched. The CDR3 region has the DNA TGTGCCAGCAGGGGGACAGGGGCTGGCACTGAAGCTTTCTTT. Its protein product is CASRGTGAGTEAFF.

The rearrangement uses TRBV5-1 and TRBJ2-2; 7 nucleotides match TRBD1. Germline V gene lookup returns CDR1 SGHRS and CDR2 YFSETQ. The CDR3 runs to 15 residues. Germline trimming cut 7 bases from V and 2 bases from J; bases unmatched to any gene: 8. The CDR3 loop reads CASRSGQRNTGELFF. CDR3 nucleotides: TGCGCCAGCCGATCGGGACAGCGCAACACCGGGGAGCTGTTTTTT.

V usage is TRBV19 and J usage is TRBJ1-2; TRBD1 matches at 8 bases. This CDR3 is 14 amino acids long. With V trimmed by 4 bases and J by 7 bases, 8 bases remained unmatched. Germline CDR1 is LNHDA and CDR2 is SQIVND (reference sequence). The CDR3 loop reads CASSTTDRDGGYTF. The CDR3 DNA is TGTGCCAGTAGTACTACGGACAGGGATGGTGGCTACACCTTC. The complete variable domain, with remaining parts taken from reference TRBV19 and TRBJ1-2, reads DGGITQSPKYLFRKEGQNVTLSCEQNLNHDAMYWYRQDPGQGLRLIYYSQIVNDFQKGDIAEGYSVSREKKESFPLTVTSAQKNPTAFYLCASSTTDRDGGYTFGSGTRLTVV.

In this sample, this clone turned up once. The CDR3: CASSYYGGTKNIQYF. CDR3 sequence (DNA): TGCGCCAGCAGTTATTACGGCGGTACCAAAAACATTCAGTACTTC. The chain is built from TRBV5-1 and TRBJ2-4, with D unclear. Trimming cost V 5 bases and J 2 bases, with 14 bases left between them. Germline assignment: CDR1 SGHRS and CDR2 YFSETQ. The CDR3 is 15 residues long.

The CDR3: CASSLAVRNTGELFF. In nucleotides, the CDR3 is TGTGCCAGCAGCTTGGCCGTCAGGAACACCGGGGAGCTGTTTTTT. This rearrangement joins TRBV5-8 to TRBJ2-2; D is undetermined. This CDR3 contains 15 residues. The germline gives CDR1 SGHTS, CDR2 YDEGEE. V lost 0 bases and J 1 base, leaving 7 bases between the germline ends.